This T cell receptor beta chain was observed in a study of molecular identifiers for immune sequencing clone quantification. Findings and limits, study-wide: Highly expanded clone sizes could be underestimated by identical TCR molecules sharing a barcode. For effector cells, clones above 20 RNA copies held over 99% of molecules; for naive cells, under 1%.

V dropped 0 bases and J dropped 1; count of bases not matched to a gene: 8. Germline lookup yields CDR1 LGHNA and CDR2 YSLEER. This CDR3 has 18 residues. Bulk libraries came from a prior protocol with listed TCR primers. Via MiXCR, TCRdb re-called the PCR reads, giving one row per CDR3 protein. The sample has roughly 9,700 distinct CDR3 sequences, more than 15% seen once. In this sample, this clonotype is medium-sized. Its antigen is not known. What was sequenced was naive CD8+ T cells from blood, with Jurkat cell RNA spiked in. Sample subset: FACS-sorted CD8+CD4-CCR7+CD45RA+ naive T cells. The chain links TRBV4-3 to TRBJ2-3; 9 nucleotides match TRBD2. The source of this sequence is a human donor in good health. Some libraries in this study had Jurkat cell RNA spiked in. This chain's CDR3 is CASSQETQAGGGTDTQYF. The CDR3 bases are TGCGCCAGCAGCCAAGAGACCCAAGCGGGGGGAGGCACAGATACGCAGTATTTT.